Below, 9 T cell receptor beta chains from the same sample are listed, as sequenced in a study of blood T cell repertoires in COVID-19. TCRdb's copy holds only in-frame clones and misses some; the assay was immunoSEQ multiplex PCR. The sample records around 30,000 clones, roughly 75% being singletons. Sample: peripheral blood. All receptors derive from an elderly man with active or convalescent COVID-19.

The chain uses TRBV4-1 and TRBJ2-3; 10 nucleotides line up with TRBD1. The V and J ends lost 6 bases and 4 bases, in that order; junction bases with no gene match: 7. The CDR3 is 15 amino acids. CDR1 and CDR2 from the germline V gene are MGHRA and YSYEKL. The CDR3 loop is CASRGWDRGSDTQYF. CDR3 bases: TGCGCCAGCAGGGGGTGGGACAGGGGCTCAGATACGCAGTATTTT.

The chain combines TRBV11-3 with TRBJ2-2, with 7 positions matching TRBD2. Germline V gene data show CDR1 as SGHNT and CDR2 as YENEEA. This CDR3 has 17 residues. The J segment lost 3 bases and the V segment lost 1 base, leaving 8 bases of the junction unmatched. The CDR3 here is CASSLVSSGRDTGELFF. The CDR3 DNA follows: TGTGCCAGCAGCTTAGTCTCGTCGGGGAGGGACACCGGGGAGCTGTTTTTT.

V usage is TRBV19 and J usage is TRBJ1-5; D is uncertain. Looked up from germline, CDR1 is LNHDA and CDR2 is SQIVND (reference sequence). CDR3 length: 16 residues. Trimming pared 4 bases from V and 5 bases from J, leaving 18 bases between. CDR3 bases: TGTGCCAGTAGTACGAGTCCGACTAGTACCTATCAGCCCCAGCATTTT. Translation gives CASSTSPTSTYQPQHF.

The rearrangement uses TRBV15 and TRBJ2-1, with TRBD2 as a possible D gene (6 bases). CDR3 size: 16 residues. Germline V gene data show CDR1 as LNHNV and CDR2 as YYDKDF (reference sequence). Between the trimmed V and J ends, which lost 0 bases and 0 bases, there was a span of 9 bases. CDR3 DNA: TGTGCCACCAGCAGAGATGGAGGGAGCTCCTACAATGAGCAGTTCTTC. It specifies CATSRDGGSSYNEQFF.

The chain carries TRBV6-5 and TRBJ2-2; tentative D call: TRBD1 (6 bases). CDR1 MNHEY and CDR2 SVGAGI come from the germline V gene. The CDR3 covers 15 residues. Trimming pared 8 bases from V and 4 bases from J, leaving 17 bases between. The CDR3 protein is CASGPLGGATGELFF. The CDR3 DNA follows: TGTGCCAGCGGGCCCCTAGGGGGAGCCACCGGGGAGCTGTTTTTT.

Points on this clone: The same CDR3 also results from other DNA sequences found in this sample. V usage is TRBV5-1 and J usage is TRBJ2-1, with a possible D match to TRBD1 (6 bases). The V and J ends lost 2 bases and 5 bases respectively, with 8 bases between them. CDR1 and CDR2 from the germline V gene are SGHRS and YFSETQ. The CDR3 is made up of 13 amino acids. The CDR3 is CASSFGQNNEQFF. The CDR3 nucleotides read TGCGCCAGCAGCTTTGGACAGAACAATGAGCAGTTCTTC.

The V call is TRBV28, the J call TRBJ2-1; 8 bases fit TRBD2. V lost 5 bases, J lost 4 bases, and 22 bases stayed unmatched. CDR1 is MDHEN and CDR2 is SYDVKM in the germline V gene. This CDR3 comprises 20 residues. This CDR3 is CASSVEAATSVNRHYNEQFF. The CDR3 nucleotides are TGTGCCAGCAGTGTTGAGGCCGCGACTAGCGTCAATCGGCATTACAATGAGCAGTTCTTC.

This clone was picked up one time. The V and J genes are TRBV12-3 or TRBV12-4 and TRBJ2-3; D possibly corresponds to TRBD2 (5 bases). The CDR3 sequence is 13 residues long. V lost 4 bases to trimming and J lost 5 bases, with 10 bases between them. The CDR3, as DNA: TGTGCCAGCAGTTCCCTAGCAGGAGATACGCAGTATTTT. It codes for CASSSLAGDTQYF.

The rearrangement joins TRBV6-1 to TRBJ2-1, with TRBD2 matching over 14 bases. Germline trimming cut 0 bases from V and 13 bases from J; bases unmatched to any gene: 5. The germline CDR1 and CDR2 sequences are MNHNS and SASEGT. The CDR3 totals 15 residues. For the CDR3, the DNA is TGTGCCAGCAGTGAAGCCGAGACTAGCGGGAGGGGTCAGTTCTTC. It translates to CASSEAETSGRGQFF.